These 28 T cell receptor beta chains originate from one sample sequenced in a study of blood T cell repertoires in COVID-19. Method: immunoSEQ multiplex PCR; TCRdb's copy keeps in-frame clones and lacks some. The sample lists about 60,000 clones, around 92% occurring once. Sequences were obtained from peripheral blood. Receptors originate from a man aged 55 to 70 with acute or convalescent COVID-19.

This chain joins TRBV7-8 and TRBJ2-7; a weak D match, TRBD1 (6 bases). This CDR3 comprises 14 residues. Germline CDR1 SGHVS, CDR2 FQNEAQ. V lost 5 bases to trimming and J lost 3 bases, with 14 bases between them. The CDR3 DNA follows: TGTGCCAGCAGCCCGAGACGGACAGACTACGAGCAGTACTTC. Its translation is CASSPRRTDYEQYF.

The rearrangement links TRBV15 to TRBJ2-1; no definite D call. The CDR3 is 12 residues long. From germline, CDR1 is LNHNV and CDR2 YYDKDF (reference sequence). Trimming removed 4 bases from V and 9 bases from J, with 10 bases in between. CDR3 amino acids: CATSTAKSEQFF. The CDR3, as DNA: TGTGCCACCAGCACCGCTAAGAGTGAGCAGTTCTTC.

The rearrangement links TRBV19 to TRBJ2-3; TRBD1 aligns across 7 bases. Germline V gene sequence: CDR1 LNHDA, CDR2 SQIVND (reference sequence). Trimming removed 6 bases from V and 3 bases from J; junction bases left unmatched: 12. This CDR3 region has 16 residues. The CDR3 sequence: CASSTLRTGGTDTQYF. CDR3 in DNA: TGTGCCAGTAGCACTTTAAGGACAGGCGGAACAGATACGCAGTATTTT.

The V and J genes are TRBV30 and TRBJ2-7; D perhaps matches TRBD1 (6 bases). The ends were cut back, 2 bases at V and 5 bases at J, with 22 bases in the middle. The CDR3 is 16 amino acids. Germline assignment: CDR1 GTSNPN and CDR2 SVGIG (reference sequence). The CDR3 loop is CAWSLPTGKVGNEQYF. As DNA, the CDR3 is TGTGCCTGGAGTCTACCCACAGGGAAAGTAGGGAACGAGCAGTACTTC.

V and J are TRBV7-3 and TRBJ2-1; D is unresolved. V was trimmed by 1 base and J by 8 bases, leaving 6 bases between them. Looked up from germline, CDR1 is SGHTA and CDR2 is FQGTGA. The CDR3 loop spans 12 amino acids. CDR3 protein: CASSLISHEQFF. The CDR3 DNA follows: TGTGCCAGCAGCTTAATTAGCCATGAGCAGTTCTTC.

This sequence joins TRBV3-1 (or the pseudogene TRBV3-2) and TRBJ2-7, with TRBD2 identical over 8 bases. CDR1 is LGHDT and CDR2 is YNNKEL in the germline V gene (reference sequence). This CDR3 is 16 amino acids long. J was trimmed by 2 bases and V by 0 bases; bases with no gene match: 6. CDR3 amino acids: CASSQEAGGTAYEQYF. The CDR3 DNA follows: TGTGCCAGCAGCCAAGAGGCGGGGGGAACGGCCTACGAGCAGTACTTC.

A single count supports this clone. The chain employs TRBV7-9 and TRBJ2-1; D gene uncertain. The germline V and J ends were trimmed by 5 bases and 7 bases, with 15 bases remaining between them. CDR1 and CDR2 (germline): SEHNR, FQNEAQ (reference sequence). The CDR3 is made up of 14 amino acids. The CDR3 is CASSPPSIPNEQFF. DNA for the CDR3: TGTGCCAGCAGCCCCCCTAGTATCCCAAATGAGCAGTTCTTC.

The rearrangement links TRBV2 to TRBJ2-7, with D perhaps matching TRBD2 (6 bases). The CDR3 covers 16 residues. V was cut by 3 bases and J by 2 bases, with 17 bases left in between. Germline V CDR1 and CDR2: SNHLY, FYNNEI. In DNA, the CDR3 is TGTGCCAGCAGTGATGATTTAGCGGAGGCCCCCTACGAGCAGTACTTC. Translated: CASSDDLAEAPYEQYF.

This clone was recorded once. The gene calls are TRBV15 and TRBJ2-2; 8 nucleotides match TRBD2. CDR3 length equals 17 residues. The germline CDR1 and CDR2 sequences are LNHNV and YYDKDF (reference sequence). The V and J ends lost 0 bases and 8 bases, in that order; junction bases with no gene match: 11. The CDR3 is CATSRDPLAGLSGELFF. CDR3 coding DNA: TGTGCCACCAGCAGAGATCCCCTAGCGGGCCTCAGTGGGGAGCTGTTTTTT.

The chain is built from TRBV6-2 or TRBV6-3 and TRBJ1-1; unclear D gene. The V end was cut by 2 bases, the J end by 4 bases, with 11 bases between. Germline CDR1 and CDR2: MNHEY and SVGEGT. The CDR3 has 14 residues. CDR3 coding DNA: TGTGCCAGCAGTTACAAGGGAGGGAGCACTGAAGCTTTCTTT. It encodes CASSYKGGSTEAFF.

The chain joins TRBV6-6 to TRBJ2-3, with 10 bases identical to TRBD1. Germline assignment: CDR1 MNHNY and CDR2 SVGAGI (reference sequence). CDR3 length equals 14 residues. J was trimmed by 4 bases and V by 10 bases; bases with no gene match: 8. The CDR3 sequence: CAITRDRGSDTQYF. As DNA, the CDR3 is TGTGCCATCACCCGGGACAGGGGATCAGATACGCAGTATTTT.

The chain combines TRBV27 with TRBJ2-1; maybe TRBD1 (6 bases). The CDR3 contains 16 residues. CDR1 is MNHEY and CDR2 is SMNVEV in the germline V gene (reference sequence). Trimming cost V 6 bases and J 2 bases, with 17 bases left between them. In DNA form, the CDR3 reads TGTGCCAGCAGACGGACCGGGACAACTACCTACAATGAGCAGTTCTTC. Translated, it gives CASRRTGTTTYNEQFF.

CDR3 region: CASSLMRAADEQFF. In DNA, the CDR3 is TGTGCCAGCAGCTTAATGAGGGCAGCTGATGAGCAGTTCTTC. This chain links TRBV7-3 with TRBJ2-1; TRBD2 might be the D (5 bases). Trimming pared 1 base from V and 8 bases from J, leaving 12 bases between. This CDR3 comprises 14 residues. The germline CDR1 and CDR2 sequences are SGHTA and FQGTGA.

The chain is built from TRBV7-9 and TRBJ2-7; the D gene is possibly TRBD1 (6 bases). Germline CDR1 is SEHNR and CDR2 is FQNEAQ (reference sequence). There are 12 residues in the CDR3. Trimming took off 5 bases at V and 4 bases at J, with 9 bases between the two ends. In DNA, the CDR3 is TGTGCCAGCAGCCAAGACAGGTACGAGCAGTACTTC. This encodes CASSQDRYEQYF.

The chain combines TRBV10-3 with TRBJ2-1; 13 nucleotides match TRBD2. Trimming removed 7 bases from V and 7 bases from J; junction bases left unmatched: 7. Germline CDR1 ENHRY, CDR2 SYGVKD. The CDR3 runs to 15 residues. The CDR3 coding sequence is TGTGCCATCACTCCCACTAGCGGGAGGGGTAATGAGCAGTTCTTC. Protein: CAITPTSGRGNEQFF.

The V call is TRBV27, the J call TRBJ1-5, with 7 bases matching TRBD1. With 5 bases clipped from V and 6 bases from J, the junction kept 7 bases outside the gene matches. Per germline, CDR1 MNHEY and CDR2 SMNVEV (reference sequence). The CDR3 is 14 residues long. The CDR3 DNA is TGTGCCAGCAGTCAGACAGGGTTGATTCAGCCCCAGCATTTT. This gives the protein CASSQTGLIQPQHF.

The chain combines TRBV7-2 with TRBJ2-4, with D tentatively TRBD2 (5 bases). There are 14 residues in the CDR3. V was clipped by 1 base and J by 8 bases, with 12 bases between them. Germline CDR1 and CDR2: SGHTA and FQGNSA. The CDR3 sequence is CASSLGVAGDIQYF. CDR3 nucleotides: TGTGCCAGCAGCTTAGGGGTCGCCGGGGACATTCAGTACTTC.

This CDR3 is CASSSGKGGAYEQYF. The CDR3 DNA reads as TGTGCCAGCAGCTCAGGGAAGGGAGGAGCCTACGAGCAGTACTTC. The chain combines TRBV3-1 (or the pseudogene TRBV3-2) with TRBJ2-7; possibly TRBD2 for D (6 bases). This CDR3 has 15 residues. Trimming left V 5 bases short and J 2 bases short, with 16 bases between. Germline V gene lookup returns CDR1 LGHDT and CDR2 YNNKEL (reference sequence).

V usage is TRBV6-5 and J usage is TRBJ1-6; no definite D call. Between the trimmed V and J ends, which lost 2 bases and 2 bases, there was a span of 7 bases. The CDR3 has 15 amino acids. Germline CDR1 and CDR2: MNHEY and SVGAGI. CDR3 amino acids: CASSYGSTYNSPLHF. In nucleotides, the CDR3 is TGTGCCAGCAGTTACGGTAGCACCTATAATTCACCCCTCCACTTT.

The rearrangement uses TRBV28 and TRBJ1-1; TRBD1 is a possible D gene (6 bases). CDR1 MDHEN and CDR2 SYDVKM come from the germline V gene. Between the trimmed V and J ends, which lost 4 bases and 4 bases, there was a span of 19 bases. CDR3 size: 16 residues. In DNA form, the CDR3 reads TGTGCCAGCAGTTCCCCCAGGGGTTTTGGGGGCACTGAAGCTTTCTTT. Protein: CASSSPRGFGGTEAFF. The entire variable domain, with the rest obtained from reference TRBV28 and TRBJ1-1, is as follows: DVKVTQSSRYLVKRTGEKVFLECVQDMDHENMFWYRQDPGLGLRLIYFSYDVKMKEKGDIPEGYSVSREKKERFSLILESASTNQTSMYLCASSSPRGFGGTEAFFGQGTRLTVV.

The J gene is TRBJ1-2, the V gene TRBV7-2; 8 bases line up with TRBD1. Germline CDR1 is SGHTA and CDR2 is FQGNSA. The CDR3 is made up of 14 amino acids. V shed 7 bases and J 7 bases; nucleotides not matched to a gene: 11. This CDR3 is CASTVQGARSGYTF. The CDR3 coding sequence is TGTGCCAGCACCGTTCAGGGGGCGCGAAGTGGCTACACCTTC.

The chain has TRBV11-3 and TRBJ2-7; possibly TRBD2 for D (6 bases). The CDR3 covers 14 residues. Germline V lookup: CDR1 SGHNT, CDR2 YENEEA. The ends were cut back, 5 bases at V and 6 bases at J, with 17 bases in the middle. The CDR3 nucleotides are TGTGCCAGCAGCGTCACTACCGGGACTGGCGAGCAGTACTTC. Its protein is CASSVTTGTGEQYF.

V and J are TRBV5-1 and TRBJ1-6; TRBD1 matches at 8 bases. Per germline, CDR1 SGHRS and CDR2 YFSETQ. V was clipped by 3 bases and J by 10 bases; unmatched bases: 12. This CDR3 is built from 16 residues. CDR3 residues: CASSWEGQGSGSPLHF. CDR3 nucleotide sequence: TGCGCCAGCAGCTGGGAAGGACAGGGCTCAGGATCACCCCTCCACTTT.

The chain is built from TRBV6-5 and TRBJ2-1; possibly TRBD2 for D (5 bases). The CDR3 totals 15 residues. The germline gives CDR1 MNHEY, CDR2 SVGAGI. V lost 2 bases and J lost 7, with 15 bases in between. CDR3 in DNA: TGTGCCAGCAGTTACGACGGGATTTCAAGGAATGAGCAGTTCTTC. Its translation: CASSYDGISRNEQFF.

This clone came up once. The chain recombines TRBV25-1 with TRBJ2-5; 7 bases align to TRBD1. The CDR3 has 16 residues. V shed 3 bases and J 13 bases; nucleotides not matched to a gene: 20. Germline V gene data show CDR1 as MGHDK and CDR2 as SYGVNS. This CDR3 reads CASSDSIRDSSRPWYF. The DNA of the CDR3 is TGTGCCAGCAGTGACTCGATTCGGGACAGCTCTCGACCGTGGTACTTC.

V is TRBV4-3 and J is TRBJ2-3, with 8 bases lining up with TRBD2. Germline assignment: CDR1 LGHNA and CDR2 YSLEER. This CDR3 region has 14 residues. V was pared by 4 bases and J by 6 bases, with 6 bases of the junction left unmatched. The CDR3 DNA sequence: TGCGCCAGCAGCCCGGAACTAGCGGAGGATACGCAGTATTTT. Encoded protein: CASSPELAEDTQYF.

V is TRBV15 and J is TRBJ1-5; D is unresolved. With 0 bases removed from V and 1 base from J, the gap between germline ends came to 13 bases. The CDR3 sequence is 17 residues long. Germline V CDR1 and CDR2: LNHNV, YYDKDF (reference sequence). For the CDR3, the DNA is TGTGCCACCAGCAGAGATTTCCAACGAGGGAGCAATCAGCCCCAGCATTTT. It codes for CATSRDFQRGSNQPQHF. Supplemented by reference TRBV15 and TRBJ1-5, the full variable domain reads DAMVIQNPRYQVTQFGKPVTLSCSQTLNHNVMYWYQQKSSQAPKLLFHYYDKDFNNEADTPDNFQSRRPNTSFCFLDIRSPGLGDTAMYLCATSRDFQRGSNQPQHFGDGTRLSIL.

The chain employs TRBV5-1 and TRBJ1-6, with 8 nucleotides matching TRBD1. This CDR3 has 19 residues. From germline, CDR1 is SGHRS and CDR2 YFSETQ. After removal of 0 bases from V and 4 bases from J, the junction contained 12 bases not matched to a gene. CDR3 DNA sequence: TGCGCCAGCAGCTTGGATCTGACAGGGGACCTTTCTTATAATTCACCCCTCCACTTT. Its translation is CASSLDLTGDLSYNSPLHF.